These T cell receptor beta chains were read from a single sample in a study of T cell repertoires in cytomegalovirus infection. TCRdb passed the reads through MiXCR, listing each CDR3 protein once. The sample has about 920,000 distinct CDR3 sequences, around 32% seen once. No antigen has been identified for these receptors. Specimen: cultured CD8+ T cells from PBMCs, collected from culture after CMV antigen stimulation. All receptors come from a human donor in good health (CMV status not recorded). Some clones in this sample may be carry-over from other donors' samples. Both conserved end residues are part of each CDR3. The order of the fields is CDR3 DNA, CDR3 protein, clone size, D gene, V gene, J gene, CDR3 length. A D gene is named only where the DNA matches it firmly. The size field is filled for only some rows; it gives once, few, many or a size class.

cdr3_nt: TGCAGCGTTTCAGGCCCTACTGGGGCCAACGTCCTGACTTTC
cdr3_aa: CSVSGPTGANVLTF
clone_size: .
d_call: .
v_call: TRBV29-1
j_call: TRBJ2-6
cdr3_length: 14

cdr3_nt: TGTGCCAGCAGGGGGGACACCCACAATGAGCAGTTCTTC
cdr3_aa: CASRGDTHNEQFF
clone_size: few
d_call: .
v_call: TRBV12-3/TRBV12-4
j_call: TRBJ2-1
cdr3_length: 13

cdr3_nt: TGCAGTGTCCGGGGAGGGTCCTATAATTCACCCCTCCACTTT
cdr3_aa: CSVRGGSYNSPLHF
clone_size: few
d_call: .
v_call: TRBV20-1
j_call: TRBJ1-6
cdr3_length: 14

cdr3_nt: TGTGCCAGCACCACGAGGGACCCTGACACTGAAGCTTTCTTT
cdr3_aa: CASTTRDPDTEAFF
clone_size: .
d_call: .
v_call: TRBV5-8
j_call: TRBJ1-1
cdr3_length: 14

cdr3_nt: TGTGCCAGCAGTCACCCGAGAAGCGGGGGTCTCTACAATGAGCAGTTCTTC
cdr3_aa: CASSHPRSGGLYNEQFF
clone_size: few
d_call: TRBD2
v_call: TRBV6-7
j_call: TRBJ2-1
cdr3_length: 17

cdr3_nt: TGTGCCAGCAGTTTACGTCGGCAGATCAATCAGCCCCAGCATTTT
cdr3_aa: CASSLRRQINQPQHF
clone_size: many
d_call: .
v_call: TRBV12-3/TRBV12-4
j_call: TRBJ1-5
cdr3_length: 15

cdr3_nt: TGCAGTGCTAGAGATTCGGGAGCGGGGGGAACGTACAATGAGCAGTTCTTC
cdr3_aa: CSARDSGAGGTYNEQFF
clone_size: .
d_call: TRBD2
v_call: TRBV20-1
j_call: TRBJ2-1
cdr3_length: 17

cdr3_nt: TGTGCCAGCAGCGTCGGACAGGGGAACTCCTACGAGCAGTACTTC
cdr3_aa: CASSVGQGNSYEQYF
clone_size: .
d_call: TRBD1
v_call: TRBV9
j_call: TRBJ2-7
cdr3_length: 15

cdr3_nt: TGTGCTAGTGGTTCCTTCCCCGGGACTAGCGGGGTTACCTACAATGAGCAGTTCTTC
cdr3_aa: CASGSFPGTSGVTYNEQFF
clone_size: few
d_call: TRBD2
v_call: TRBV12-5
j_call: TRBJ2-1
cdr3_length: 19

cdr3_nt: TGTGCCAGCAGTTTATTGGGGGAACACACTGAAGCTTTCTTT
cdr3_aa: CASSLLGEHTEAFF
clone_size: few
d_call: .
v_call: TRBV27
j_call: TRBJ1-1
cdr3_length: 14

cdr3_nt: TGTGCCAGTAGTTTCCGGACAGCCCAGGGTGAAGCTTTCTTT
cdr3_aa: CASSFRTAQGEAFF
clone_size: few
d_call: .
v_call: TRBV19
j_call: TRBJ1-1
cdr3_length: 14

cdr3_nt: TGTGCCAGCAGTTACGGGACAGGTACCCTTGGGGCCAACGTCCTGACTTTC
cdr3_aa: CASSYGTGTLGANVLTF
clone_size: few
d_call: TRBD1
v_call: TRBV6-5
j_call: TRBJ2-6
cdr3_length: 17

cdr3_nt: TGCGCCAGCAGCCAATTCCCCCGGGCAACTAATGAAAAACTGTTTTTT
cdr3_aa: CASSQFPRATNEKLFF
clone_size: .
d_call: .
v_call: TRBV4-1
j_call: TRBJ1-4
cdr3_length: 16

cdr3_nt: TGTGCCAGCAGTGCCAGGGGGCGGAACACTGAAGCTTTCTTT
cdr3_aa: CASSARGRNTEAFF
clone_size: few
d_call: TRBD1
v_call: TRBV6-2/TRBV6-3
j_call: TRBJ1-1
cdr3_length: 14

cdr3_nt: TGTGCCAGCAACCCCCGTCGGGACGGTGAAGCTTTCTTT
cdr3_aa: CASNPRRDGEAFF
clone_size: .
d_call: .
v_call: TRBV6-6
j_call: TRBJ1-1
cdr3_length: 13

cdr3_nt: TGTGCCAGCAGTGAAGCCAATGGACTAGCGGTTTCCTACGAGCAGTACTTC
cdr3_aa: CASSEANGLAVSYEQYF
clone_size: .
d_call: TRBD2
v_call: TRBV2
j_call: TRBJ2-7
cdr3_length: 17

cdr3_nt: TGTGCCAGCAGTTTAATTTGGCCTGGTGGCGGGGAGCTGTTTTTT
cdr3_aa: CASSLIWPGGGELFF
clone_size: few
d_call: .
v_call: TRBV27
j_call: TRBJ2-2
cdr3_length: 15

cdr3_nt: TGTGCCAACATGGGGGGGGACAGGGGGCACGGCTACACCTTC
cdr3_aa: CANMGGDRGHGYTF
clone_size: .
d_call: TRBD1
v_call: TRBV27
j_call: TRBJ1-2
cdr3_length: 14

cdr3_nt: TGTGCCAGCAGCTCACGAATTGTGGGGTACAATGAGCAGTTCTTC
cdr3_aa: CASSSRIVGYNEQFF
clone_size: once
d_call: .
v_call: TRBV7-4
j_call: TRBJ2-1
cdr3_length: 15

cdr3_nt: TGTGCCAGCAGCTTTGTGAGCCCCCAACTAGCGGGGACTTACAATGAGCAGTTCTTC
cdr3_aa: CASSFVSPQLAGTYNEQFF
clone_size: .
d_call: TRBD2
v_call: TRBV5-3
j_call: TRBJ2-1
cdr3_length: 19

cdr3_nt: TGTGCCAGCAGCTTATTTCCAGTGGCTAACTCTGGGGCCAACGTCCTGACTTTC
cdr3_aa: CASSLFPVANSGANVLTF
clone_size: .
d_call: .
v_call: TRBV7-9
j_call: TRBJ2-6
cdr3_length: 18

cdr3_nt: TGTGCCAGCAGCCATTCTGACAATGAGCAGTTCTTC
cdr3_aa: CASSHSDNEQFF
clone_size: .
d_call: .
v_call: TRBV9
j_call: TRBJ2-1
cdr3_length: 12

cdr3_nt: TGTGCCAGCAGCCAGATCGGACAGGGTCCCTACGAGCAGTACTTC
cdr3_aa: CASSQIGQGPYEQYF
clone_size: many
d_call: TRBD1
v_call: TRBV12-3/TRBV12-4
j_call: TRBJ2-7
cdr3_length: 15

cdr3_nt: TGTGCCATCAGTGGACAGGGAAGAAACACTGAAGCTTTCTTT
cdr3_aa: CAISGQGRNTEAFF
clone_size: few
d_call: TRBD1
v_call: TRBV10-3
j_call: TRBJ1-1
cdr3_length: 14

cdr3_nt: TGCAGCGTTGAAGATGCTTCACGATTCGGTACTGAAGCTTTCTTT
cdr3_aa: CSVEDASRFGTEAFF
clone_size: .
d_call: .
v_call: TRBV29-1
j_call: TRBJ1-1
cdr3_length: 15

cdr3_nt: TGTGCCAGCAGTGATCTAAAAATGGGTGACAATGAGCAGTTCTTC
cdr3_aa: CASSDLKMGDNEQFF
clone_size: .
d_call: .
v_call: TRBV2
j_call: TRBJ2-1
cdr3_length: 15

cdr3_nt: TGTGCCAGCAGTTCCGAGCCGCAGAACACTGAAGCTTTCTTT
cdr3_aa: CASSSEPQNTEAFF
clone_size: few
d_call: .
v_call: TRBV28
j_call: TRBJ1-1
cdr3_length: 14

cdr3_nt: TGTGCCAGCAGCTCCGGGACAGGGTTCCGGGAGATGTTTTTT
cdr3_aa: CASSSGTGFREMFF
clone_size: .
d_call: TRBD1
v_call: TRBV7-1
j_call: TRBJ2-2
cdr3_length: 14

cdr3_nt: TGTGCCACAGACACCAGGACAGTCCATCAGCCCCAGCATTTT
cdr3_aa: CATDTRTVHQPQHF
clone_size: .
d_call: .
v_call: TRBV19
j_call: TRBJ1-5
cdr3_length: 14

cdr3_nt: TGTGCCAGCTCCCTTGGGACTAGCGGAAACACCGGGGAGCTGTTTTTT
cdr3_aa: CASSLGTSGNTGELFF
clone_size: few
d_call: TRBD2
v_call: TRBV18
j_call: TRBJ2-2
cdr3_length: 16

cdr3_nt: TGTGCCAGCTCACCAGGGGTGGAGGGCAATGAGCAGTTCTTC
cdr3_aa: CASSPGVEGNEQFF
clone_size: .
d_call: .
v_call: TRBV18
j_call: TRBJ2-1
cdr3_length: 14

cdr3_nt: TGTGCCAGCAGTTACAGAGGGGCGGCGACTGAAGCTTTCTTT
cdr3_aa: CASSYRGAATEAFF
clone_size: .
d_call: .
v_call: TRBV6-6
j_call: TRBJ1-1
cdr3_length: 14

cdr3_nt: TGCAGCGTTCGAATGCGGGAAGGCTACACCTTC
cdr3_aa: CSVRMREGYTF
clone_size: few
d_call: .
v_call: TRBV29-1
j_call: TRBJ1-2
cdr3_length: 11

cdr3_nt: TGTGCCAGCAGCCTTATCGTAGGGCCAACGAACACCGGGGAGCTGTTTTTT
cdr3_aa: CASSLIVGPTNTGELFF
clone_size: few
d_call: .
v_call: TRBV27
j_call: TRBJ2-2
cdr3_length: 17

cdr3_nt: TGTGCCAGCAGTTGGGCCAAGGCGCGGGGGGGGACAGATACGCAGTATTTT
cdr3_aa: CASSWAKARGGTDTQYF
clone_size: .
d_call: TRBD2
v_call: TRBV28
j_call: TRBJ2-3
cdr3_length: 17

cdr3_nt: TGTGCCAGCAGCGTATGGAAGGAGGATGAGCAGTTCTTC
cdr3_aa: CASSVWKEDEQFF
clone_size: .
d_call: .
v_call: TRBV9
j_call: TRBJ2-1
cdr3_length: 13

cdr3_nt: TGTGCCAGCTCGGACAACTCAACGGGGAAGACCGGGGAGCTGTTTTTT
cdr3_aa: CASSDNSTGKTGELFF
clone_size: .
d_call: .
v_call: TRBV10-3
j_call: TRBJ2-2
cdr3_length: 16

cdr3_nt: TGTGCCAGCACCCCGGCAGGCTCTGAGAGGGGTACTGAAGCTTTCTTT
cdr3_aa: CASTPAGSERGTEAFF
clone_size: few
d_call: .
v_call: TRBV6-2/TRBV6-3
j_call: TRBJ1-1
cdr3_length: 16

cdr3_nt: TGTGCCAGCAGCTTCGCTGGGTACTACGAGCAGTACTTC
cdr3_aa: CASSFAGYYEQYF
clone_size: .
d_call: .
v_call: TRBV7-2
j_call: TRBJ2-7
cdr3_length: 13

cdr3_nt: TGTGCCAGCAGCTTAGATTTTGGCACCACCTACGAGCAGTACTTC
cdr3_aa: CASSLDFGTTYEQYF
clone_size: .
d_call: .
v_call: TRBV11-2
j_call: TRBJ2-7
cdr3_length: 15

cdr3_nt: TGCGCCAGCAGCCAACCCTTCGACGAAGGCTACACCTTC
cdr3_aa: CASSQPFDEGYTF
clone_size: .
d_call: .
v_call: TRBV4-1
j_call: TRBJ1-2
cdr3_length: 13

cdr3_nt: TGTGCCAGCAGCCAAGTTCCATCCGGGGAGTTAGATACGCAGTATTTT
cdr3_aa: CASSQVPSGELDTQYF
clone_size: few
d_call: .
v_call: TRBV4-2
j_call: TRBJ2-3
cdr3_length: 16

cdr3_nt: TGTGCCAGCAGCTTAGGGCTGGGTTATTGGGAAACTGAAGCTTTCTTT
cdr3_aa: CASSLGLGYWETEAFF
clone_size: many
d_call: .
v_call: TRBV7-2
j_call: TRBJ1-1
cdr3_length: 16

cdr3_nt: TGTGCCAGCAGCTTATTCACAGGGGATGAAAAACTGTTTTTT
cdr3_aa: CASSLFTGDEKLFF
clone_size: few
d_call: TRBD1
v_call: TRBV7-6
j_call: TRBJ1-4
cdr3_length: 14

cdr3_nt: TGTGCCAGCAGTGAATCGGCCCCCAGCGGCTACACCTTC
cdr3_aa: CASSESAPSGYTF
clone_size: .
d_call: .
v_call: TRBV25-1
j_call: TRBJ1-2
cdr3_length: 13

cdr3_nt: TGCAGTGCTAGAGATCTCGGAGGGGGCAGGGAGACCCAGTACTTC
cdr3_aa: CSARDLGGGRETQYF
clone_size: .
d_call: .
v_call: TRBV20-1
j_call: TRBJ2-5
cdr3_length: 15

cdr3_nt: TGTGCCAGCAAAGAGTCGGCAGGGGGATTCTTAGGAGAAGAGACCCAGTACTTC
cdr3_aa: CASKESAGGFLGEETQYF
clone_size: few
d_call: TRBD1
v_call: TRBV2
j_call: TRBJ2-5
cdr3_length: 18

cdr3_nt: TGTGCCAGCAGCTTAAGTTCGCAGGGGGCATCCAATGAGCAGTTCTTC
cdr3_aa: CASSLSSQGASNEQFF
clone_size: few
d_call: TRBD1
v_call: TRBV11-3
j_call: TRBJ2-1
cdr3_length: 16

cdr3_nt: TGTGCCAGCAGTTTAGAAGAGTTCAATCAGCCCCAGCATTTT
cdr3_aa: CASSLEEFNQPQHF
clone_size: once
d_call: .
v_call: TRBV28
j_call: TRBJ1-5
cdr3_length: 14

cdr3_nt: TGTGCCAGTAGTATTAACGGGGGGACTGAAGCTTTCTTT
cdr3_aa: CASSINGGTEAFF
clone_size: few
d_call: .
v_call: TRBV19
j_call: TRBJ1-1
cdr3_length: 13

cdr3_nt: TGTGCCAGTAGTATGGACGGGGGGCCAACTGAAGCTTTCTTT
cdr3_aa: CASSMDGGPTEAFF
clone_size: .
d_call: .
v_call: TRBV19
j_call: TRBJ1-1
cdr3_length: 14

cdr3_nt: TGTGCCAGCAGTTTTGAGGGGGTTAGTGGGTCCTACGAGCAGTACTTC
cdr3_aa: CASSFEGVSGSYEQYF
clone_size: .
d_call: .
v_call: TRBV27
j_call: TRBJ2-7
cdr3_length: 16

cdr3_nt: TGTGCCACCCGAGGGAGGGGCCACTATGGCTACACCTTC
cdr3_aa: CATRGRGHYGYTF
clone_size: .
d_call: .
v_call: TRBV2
j_call: TRBJ1-2
cdr3_length: 13

cdr3_nt: TGTGCCACCTATGGGGACAGGGCTATCCACGAGCAGTACTTC
cdr3_aa: CATYGDRAIHEQYF
clone_size: few
d_call: TRBD1
v_call: TRBV2
j_call: TRBJ2-7
cdr3_length: 14

cdr3_nt: TGTGCCAGCAGCACCGGACAGTCTAACTATGGCTACACCTTC
cdr3_aa: CASSTGQSNYGYTF
clone_size: .
d_call: .
v_call: TRBV5-6
j_call: TRBJ1-2
cdr3_length: 14

cdr3_nt: TGTGCCAGCAGTTTTGAGGGGGCTAGCAATCAGCCCCAGCATTTT
cdr3_aa: CASSFEGASNQPQHF
clone_size: many
d_call: TRBD1
v_call: TRBV28
j_call: TRBJ1-5
cdr3_length: 15

cdr3_nt: TGTGCCATCAGTGACCCGATTGGGAATTCACCCCTCCACTTT
cdr3_aa: CAISDPIGNSPLHF
clone_size: .
d_call: .
v_call: TRBV10-3
j_call: TRBJ1-6
cdr3_length: 14